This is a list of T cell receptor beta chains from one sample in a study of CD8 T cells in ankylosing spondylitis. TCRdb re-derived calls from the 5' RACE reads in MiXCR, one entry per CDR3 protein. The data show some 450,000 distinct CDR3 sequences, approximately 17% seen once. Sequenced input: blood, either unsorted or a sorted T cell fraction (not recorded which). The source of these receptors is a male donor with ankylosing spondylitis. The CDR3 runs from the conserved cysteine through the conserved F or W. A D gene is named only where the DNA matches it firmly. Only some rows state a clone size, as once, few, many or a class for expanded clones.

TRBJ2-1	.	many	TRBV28	TGTGCCAGCAGGTCCCTAGCGCCCTCCTACAATGAGCAGTTCTTC	CASRSLAPSYNEQFF
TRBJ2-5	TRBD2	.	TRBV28	TGTGCCAGCAGCCTCGCGGGTTCTAGCGGGAGAGGGGAGACCCAGTACTTC	CASSLAGSSGRGETQYF
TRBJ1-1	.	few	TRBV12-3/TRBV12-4	TGTGCCAGCAGTTTAGAGTTTTACAGAGAGAACACTGAAGCTTTCTTT	CASSLEFYRENTEAFF
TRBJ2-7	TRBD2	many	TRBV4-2	TGTGCCAGCAGCCAAGGGGGGGGAGGAACCCTCTACGAGCAGTACTTC	CASSQGGGGTLYEQYF
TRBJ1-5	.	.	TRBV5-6	TGTGCCAGCAGCGGATCACAGGGAAACAATCAGCCCCAGCATTTT	CASSGSQGNNQPQHF
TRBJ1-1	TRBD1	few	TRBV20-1	TGCAGTGCTGCCCCGGGACAGGGATATATGAACACTGAAGCTTTCTTT	CSAAPGQGYMNTEAFF
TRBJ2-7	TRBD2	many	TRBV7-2	TGTGCCAGCAGCTTAGCTGGACTAGTCTACGAGCAGTACTTC	CASSLAGLVYEQYF
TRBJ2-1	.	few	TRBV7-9	TGTGCCAGCAGCCAAACGCTCCGCCCCGTGTCCTACAATGAGCAGTTCTTC	CASSQTLRPVSYNEQFF
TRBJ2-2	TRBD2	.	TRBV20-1	TGCAGTGTAGCGGGAGTAGGGGCCGGGGAGCTGTTTTTT	CSVAGVGAGELFF
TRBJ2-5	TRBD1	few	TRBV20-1	TGCAGTGCTAGAGGACAGGGAGTAGAGACCCAGTACTTC	CSARGQGVETQYF
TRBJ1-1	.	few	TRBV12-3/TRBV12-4	TGTGCCAGCAAGACAGGTGCGGGGACTGAAGCTTTCTTT	CASKTGAGTEAFF
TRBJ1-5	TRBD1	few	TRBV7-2	TGTGCCAGCAGCCGACAGGGGCCTAATCAGCCCCAGCATTTT	CASSRQGPNQPQHF
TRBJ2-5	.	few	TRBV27	TGTGCCAGCAGACTCACAGGGTTAGCGTCGGAGACCCAGTACTTC	CASRLTGLASETQYF
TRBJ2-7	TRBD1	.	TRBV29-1	TGCAGCGTTGAAGATCATGACAGGGGAAACTACGAGCAGTACTTC	CSVEDHDRGNYEQYF
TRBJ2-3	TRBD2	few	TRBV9	TGTGCCAGCAGCCCCGCCGGGCTAGCGGGTGGCACAGATACGCAGTATTTT	CASSPAGLAGGTDTQYF
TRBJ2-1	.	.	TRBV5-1	TGCGCCAGCAGCTTGAACAGGCCTCCCTACAATGAGCAGTTCTTC	CASSLNRPPYNEQFF
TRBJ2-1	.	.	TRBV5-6	TGTGCCAGCAATAAGCCGGGCATTCCACTTCAGTTCTTC	CASNKPGIPLQFF
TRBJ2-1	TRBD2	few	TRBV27	TGTGCCAGCAGTTCCCTAGCGGTCCCCTACAATGAGCAGTTCTTC	CASSSLAVPYNEQFF
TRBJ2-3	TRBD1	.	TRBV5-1	TGCGCCAGCAGCTTGTTGGGGACAGGTGCAGATACGCAGTATTTT	CASSLLGTGADTQYF
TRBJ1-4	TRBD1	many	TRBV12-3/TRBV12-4	TGTGCCAGCAGAGGACAGGAGGAAGAAAAACTGTTTTTT	CASRGQEEEKLFF
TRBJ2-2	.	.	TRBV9	TGTGCCAGCAGCACTAGAGCGAACACCGGGGAGCTGTTTTTT	CASSTRANTGELFF
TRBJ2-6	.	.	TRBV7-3	TGTGCCAGCAGCTTAATGGCGGGGCGAAGCTCTGGGGCCAACGTCCTGACTTTC	CASSLMAGRSSGANVLTF